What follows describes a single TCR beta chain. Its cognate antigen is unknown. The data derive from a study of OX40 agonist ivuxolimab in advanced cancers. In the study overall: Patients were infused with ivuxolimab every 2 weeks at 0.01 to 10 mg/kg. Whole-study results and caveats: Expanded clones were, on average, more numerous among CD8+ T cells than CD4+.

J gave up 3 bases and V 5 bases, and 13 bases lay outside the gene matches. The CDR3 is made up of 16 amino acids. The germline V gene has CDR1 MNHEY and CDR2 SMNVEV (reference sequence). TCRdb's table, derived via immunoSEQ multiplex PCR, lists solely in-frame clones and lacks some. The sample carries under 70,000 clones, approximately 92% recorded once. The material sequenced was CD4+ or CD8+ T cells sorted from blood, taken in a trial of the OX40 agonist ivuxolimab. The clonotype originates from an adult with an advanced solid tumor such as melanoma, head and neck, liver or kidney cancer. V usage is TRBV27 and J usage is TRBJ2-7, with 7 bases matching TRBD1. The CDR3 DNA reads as TGTGCCAGCAGTCAACTACGGGACAGTGGGATCTACGAGCAGTACTTC. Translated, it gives CASSQLRDSGIYEQYF.